This TCR beta chain was captured in a study of blood T cell repertoires in COVID-19. The CDR3 covers 14 residues. Germline V gene lookup returns CDR1 SGHNT and CDR2 YENEEA. Trimming at V came to 5 bases and at J to 4 bases, leaving 4 bases not matched to a gene. Assay: immunoSEQ multiplex PCR; the TCRdb copy retains only in-frame clones and omits some. The data contain about 180,000 clones, over 75% of them singletons. The chain joins TRBV11-3 to TRBJ2-5, with 10 bases that match TRBD1. The source material was PBMCs or T cells enriched from blood (not recorded which). The source is a woman aged 40 to 55 with acute COVID-19. As DNA, the CDR3 is TGTGCCAGCAGCCCACGGGACAGGGGAGAGACCCAGTACTTC. Translation: CASSPRDRGETQYF.